Shown below are 14 T cell receptor beta chains from a single sample sequenced in a study of PD-L1 blockade in urothelial cancer. The protocol was immunoSEQ multiplex PCR, while the TCRdb copy is restricted to in-frame clones and leaves out a portion. The table shows more than 30,000 clones, with about nine tenths occurring only once. Stated time point: peripheral blood 6 weeks after treatment start. The sequenced sample was PBMCs, obtained around atezolizumab (anti-PD-L1) treatment. The receptors here all came from a man older than 75 with urothelial cancer.

The chain has TRBV19 and TRBJ2-7; D might be TRBD1 (6 bases). This CDR3 region has 13 residues. Trimming stripped 6 bases from V and 4 bases from J, with 13 bases between. Germline assignment: CDR1 LNHDA and CDR2 SQIVND (reference sequence). DNA of the CDR3: TGTGCCAGTAGCTCGGGACACGGATACGAGCAGTACTTC. Residues: CASSSGHGYEQYF.

The gene calls are TRBV5-1 and TRBJ2-2; tentatively, D is TRBD2 (6 bases). The V gene lost 5 bases and the J gene lost 5 bases, with 13 bases spanning the gap. Germline V CDR1 and CDR2: SGHRS, YFSETQ. The CDR3 contains 14 residues. CDR3 sequence reads: CASRRDALTGELFF. The CDR3 DNA reads as TGCGCCAGCAGGCGGGACGCCCTGACCGGGGAGCTGTTTTTT.

V usage is TRBV28 and J usage is TRBJ2-7; D may be TRBD2 (6 bases). The CDR3 sequence is 16 residues long. V gave up 5 bases and J gave up 0 bases, with 17 bases separating them. Per germline, CDR1 MDHEN and CDR2 SYDVKM. The CDR3 sequence is CASSLFGTGVSYEQYF. The CDR3 nucleotides are TGTGCCAGCAGTCTATTCGGTACGGGAGTCTCCTACGAGCAGTACTTC.

This chain joins TRBV30 and TRBJ1-4; a possible D gene is TRBD1 (5 bases). Germline CDR1 GTSNPN, CDR2 SVGIG (reference sequence). Trimming cost V 0 bases and J 5 bases, with 19 bases left between them. The CDR3 has 17 residues. CDR3 DNA: TGTGCCTGGAGTGTAAGGATACAAGGGGCGCGGAATGAAAAACTGTTTTTT. Translating gives CAWSVRIQGARNEKLFF.

The rearrangement links TRBV7-8 to TRBJ1-5, with 8 bases lining up with TRBD1. The V gene end was trimmed by 3 bases and the J gene end by 7 bases; junction bases not matched to a gene: 14. CDR1 and CDR2 from the germline V gene are SGHVS and FQNEAQ. The CDR3 length is 17 residues. The CDR3 is CASSFLLPGGAGQPQHF. The DNA of the CDR3 is TGTGCCAGCAGCTTCCTCCTCCCAGGGGGCGCGGGCCAGCCCCAGCATTTT.

V gene TRBV27 combines with J gene TRBJ2-5; 10 nucleotides match TRBD2. This CDR3 region has 14 residues. Germline CDR1 and CDR2: MNHEY and SMNVEV (reference sequence). With 7 bases clipped from V and 2 bases from J, the junction kept 4 bases outside the gene matches. The CDR3 DNA follows: TGTGCCAGCATTGGACTAGCGGATCAAGAGACCCAGTACTTC. Amino acids: CASIGLADQETQYF.

This rearrangement joins TRBV6-5 to TRBJ2-2; the D gene is possibly TRBD1 (6 bases). The CDR3 has 16 residues. In germline, CDR1 is MNHEY, CDR2 SVGAGI. V lost 0 bases, J lost 7 bases, and 15 bases lay in between. CDR3 in amino acids: CASSYSIPGVDGELFF. The CDR3 DNA reads as TGTGCCAGCAGTTACTCGATTCCAGGGGTGGACGGGGAGCTGTTTTTT.

This clone was counted once. The gene calls are TRBV5-1 and TRBJ2-1; a possible D gene is TRBD2 (5 bases). V was shortened by 0 bases and J by 1 base, with 11 bases between the two germline ends. Germline V lookup: CDR1 SGHRS, CDR2 YFSETQ. This CDR3 is 16 amino acids long. CDR3: CASSLVAMESYNEQFF. The CDR3 DNA reads as TGCGCCAGCAGCTTGGTAGCGATGGAATCCTACAATGAGCAGTTCTTC.

The gene calls are TRBV19 and TRBJ1-2; the D gene is possibly TRBD1 (6 bases). Trimming removed 5 bases at V and 8 bases at J, with 12 bases between. The CDR3 covers 12 residues. The V gene's germline CDR1 is LNHDA and CDR2 SQIVND (reference sequence). Written as DNA, the CDR3 is TGTGCCAGTAGTGCCAGGGGAGAGGGCTACACCTTC. This codes for CASSARGEGYTF.

The rearrangement joins TRBV7-2 to TRBJ2-7; TRBD1 matches 9 bases. The J segment lost 2 bases and the V segment lost 2 bases, leaving 7 bases of the junction unmatched. CDR1 SGHTA and CDR2 FQGNSA come from the germline V gene. CDR3 size: 16 residues. The CDR3 nucleotides are TGTGCCAGCAGCTTACCCCCGGGACAGGGTGCCTACGAGCAGTACTTC. Translated: CASSLPPGQGAYEQYF.

The chain couples TRBV5-5 to TRBJ1-2; a possible D gene is TRBD1 (6 bases). The CDR3 loop spans 15 amino acids. Per the germline V gene, CDR1 is SGHKS and CDR2 is YYEKEE (reference sequence). Trimming pared 0 bases from V and 8 bases from J, leaving 17 bases between. This CDR3 reads CASSLGGQRLGGYTF. The CDR3 DNA reads as TGTGCCAGCAGCTTGGGAGGACAGCGCCTGGGCGGCTACACCTTC.

This chain joins TRBV4-1 and TRBJ1-5; TRBD1 matches at 9 bases. Germline V CDR1 and CDR2: MGHRA, YSYEKL. The trim removed 9 bases at V and 4 bases at J, leaving 13 bases unmatched. The CDR3 runs 16 residues. For the CDR3, the DNA is TGCGCCAGTCCGGCCGGGGACAGGGTGGGAAATCAGCCCCAGCATTTT. The encoded protein is CASPAGDRVGNQPQHF.

Points on this clone: Other nucleotide sequences in the sample specify the same CDR3. This chain uses TRBV7-2 with TRBJ1-2; maybe TRBD1 (6 bases). The germline V gene has CDR1 SGHTA and CDR2 FQGNSA. CDR3 size: 17 residues. Between the trimmed V and J ends, which lost 5 bases and 3 bases, there was a span of 22 bases. The chain's CDR3 is CASSQGQRRSLDYGYTF. CDR3 nucleotide sequence: TGTGCCAGCAGCCAGGGACAACGGCGGAGTCTTGACTATGGCTACACCTTC.

This chain links TRBV25-1 with TRBJ1-5; TRBD1 is a possible D gene (5 bases). Germline values: CDR1 MGHDK, CDR2 SYGVNS. V lost 4 bases, J lost 2 bases, and 12 bases lay in between. The CDR3 loop spans 15 amino acids. The CDR3, as DNA: TGTGCCAGCAGTGCGGCAGGGATTGGCAATCAGCCCCAGCATTTT. Translation gives CASSAAGIGNQPQHF.